One and the same sample provided the 16 T cell receptor beta chains below, sequenced in a study of spatial heterogeneity in lung cancer. Time point reported: sample taken at primary tumor resection. Unsorted tumor, nontumor lung tissue or cryopreserved PBMC supplied the whole RNA. TCRdb used MiXCR to reprocess the 5' RACE reads, holding one entry per CDR3 protein. This sample yields over 90,000 distinct CDR3 sequences, of which about 9.4% are seen a single time; roughly 7.2% belongs to the top ten. Sequencing used PBMCs, obtained at surgery. The receptors shown here come from a male donor with early-stage non-small cell lung cancer.

This clonotype was seen repeatedly, ten times or more. CDR3 sequence: CATSGTGRTGELFF. The CDR3 region has the DNA TGTGCCACCTCCGGGACAGGGAGGACCGGGGAGCTGTTTTTT. This chain joins TRBV24-1 and TRBJ2-2, with 9 nucleotides matching TRBD1. The CDR3 contains 14 residues. The V gene's germline CDR1 is KGHDR and CDR2 SFDVKD. Trimming took 9 bases from V and 5 from J; bases not matched to a gene: 6.

This clonotype was seen many times. The CDR3 region has the DNA TGTGCCTGGAGCCCTAGCGGGCTGCAGTATTTT. This translates into CAWSPSGLQYF. V is TRBV30 and J is TRBJ2-3, with 8 bases fitting TRBD2. This CDR3 is 11 amino acids long. Germline CDR1 GTSNPN, CDR2 SVGIG (reference sequence). Trimming cost V 3 bases and J 11 bases; bases outside gene matches: 4.

The chain links TRBV5-1 to TRBJ1-5, with 9 bases matching TRBD1. The length of the CDR3 is 14 residues. Trimming cost V 6 bases and J 7 bases; bases outside gene matches: 8. CDR1 SGHRS and CDR2 YFSETQ come from the germline V gene. Here the CDR3 reads CASTPTGGVQPQHF. The CDR3 nucleotides read TGCGCCAGCACCCCCACAGGGGGCGTGCAGCCCCAGCATTTT.

The chain joins TRBV20-1 to TRBJ2-4, with 7 positions matching TRBD2. With V trimmed by 4 bases and J by 0 bases, 3 bases remained unmatched. The CDR3 is 14 residues long. Germline CDR1 is DFQATT and CDR2 is SNEGSKA (reference sequence). The CDR3 DNA is TGCAGTGCTATGGCGGGGGTAGCCAAAAACATTCAGTACTTC. Protein: CSAMAGVAKNIQYF.

This clonotype has at least ten counts. The V gene is TRBV4-2, the J gene TRBJ2-3, with 10 bases lining up with TRBD2. The CDR3 consists of 17 residues. V lost 0 bases and J lost 5; bases outside the gene matches: 8. CDR1 LGHNA and CDR2 YNFKEQ come from the germline V gene. CDR3 sequence: CASSQDVSGGAGDTQYF. CDR3 bases: TGTGCCAGCAGCCAAGATGTAAGCGGGGGGGCAGGAGATACGCAGTATTTT.

This clonotype is labeled as medium-sized. The chain is built from TRBV7-2 and TRBJ2-7; D is unclear. CDR1 and CDR2 (germline): SGHTA, FQGNSA. Trimming took 2 bases from V and 0 from J, leaving 5 bases between them. The CDR3 contains 13 residues. For the CDR3, the DNA is TGTGCCAGCAGCTTAAGTCGCTCCTACGAGCAGTACTTC. This codes for CASSLSRSYEQYF.

A remark on this clonotype: The junction differs from germline at one of its ends, possibly a read error. This sequence joins TRBV24-1 and TRBJ2-4; 9 bases are shared with TRBD1. Germline CDR1 and CDR2: KGHDR and SFDVKD. The CDR3 runs 15 residues. CDR3 nucleotide sequence: TGTGCCACCAGTGATCCCGGACAGGGGAAAAACATTCGGTACTTC. Translated: CATSDPGQGKNIRYF.

This clonotype was found a few times. The J gene is TRBJ2-1, the V gene TRBV24-1, with 11 bases aligning to TRBD2. The V gene's germline CDR1 is KGHDR and CDR2 SFDVKD. With 5 bases clipped from V and 5 bases from J, the junction kept 1 base outside the gene matches. The CDR3 covers 14 residues. In DNA, the CDR3 is TGTGCCACCAGTGTGACTAGCGGGAACAATGAGCAGTTCTTC. It codes for CATSVTSGNNEQFF.

The V gene is TRBV2, the J gene TRBJ2-7; D might be TRBD1 (6 bases). This CDR3 has 15 amino acids. Trimming removed 8 bases at V and 4 bases at J, with 21 bases between. Per the germline V gene, CDR1 is SNHLY and CDR2 is FYNNEI. The CDR3 sequence: CASARTSQGLYEQYF. The CDR3 DNA sequence: TGTGCCAGCGCACGAACTTCACAGGGTTTATACGAGCAGTACTTC.

This clonotype has ten or more counts. The V gene is TRBV19, the J gene TRBJ2-4; 7 positions agree with TRBD1. CDR3 length: 13 amino acids. Germline CDR1 LNHDA, CDR2 SQIVND (reference sequence). The J segment lost 5 bases and the V segment lost 6 bases, leaving 4 bases of the junction unmatched. The CDR3 reads CASRPQGENIQYF. CDR3 coding DNA: TGTGCCAGTAGGCCTCAGGGGGAAAACATTCAGTACTTC. Looking up the rest from reference TRBV19 and TRBJ2-4 gives the full variable domain: DGGITQSPKYLFRKEGQNVTLSCEQNLNHDAMYWYRQDPGQGLRLIYYSQIVNDFQKGDIAEGYSVSREKKESFPLTVTSAQKNPTAFYLCASRPQGENIQYFGAGTRLSVL.

The table lists this clonotype with many counts. This chain joins TRBV28 and TRBJ2-5, with D unclear. CDR1 is MDHEN, CDR2 SYDVKM, per germline. This CDR3 contains 14 residues. V lost 6 bases and J lost 1, with 12 bases in between. DNA of the CDR3: TGTGCCAGCAGACCAACCGTAGGCCAAGAGACCCAGTACTTC. Amino acids: CASRPTVGQETQYF.

This clonotype was found many times. V is TRBV7-2 and J is TRBJ2-3, with 7 bases aligning to TRBD1. The germline V gene has CDR1 SGHTA and CDR2 FQGNSA. There are 16 residues in the CDR3. The ends lost 1 base at V and 1 base at J; junction bases unmatched: 5. CDR3 residues: CASSLGSGQGTDTQYF. DNA for the CDR3: TGTGCCAGCAGCTTAGGGTCCGGACAGGGCACAGATACGCAGTATTTT.

The gene calls are TRBV9 and TRBJ1-2; 9 bases are shared with TRBD1. After removal of 5 bases from V and 9 bases from J, the junction contained 5 bases not matched to a gene. Germline-derived CDR1 and CDR2 are SGDLS and YYNGEE. CDR3 length: 12 residues. The CDR3 loop reads CASSSDRGSYTF. In nucleotides, the CDR3 is TGTGCCAGCAGTTCTGACAGGGGGAGCTACACCTTC.

J is TRBJ2-3 and V is TRBV5-1; tentatively, D is TRBD1 or TRBD2 (5 bases each). Per the germline V gene, CDR1 is SGHRS and CDR2 is YFSETQ. The CDR3 runs to 15 residues. The germline V and J ends were trimmed by 6 bases and 1 base, with 15 bases remaining between them. The CDR3 nucleotides read TGCGCCAGCAATTACCGGGACGGAGGCACAGATACGCAGTATTTT. Translated, it gives CASNYRDGGTDTQYF.

This rearrangement joins TRBV7-2 to TRBJ2-1; D might be TRBD1 or TRBD2, each matching 5 bases. Germline V gives CDR1 SGHTA, CDR2 FQGNSA. V lost 4 bases to trimming and J lost 8 bases, with 18 bases between them. This CDR3 is 15 amino acids long. The CDR3 nucleotides are TGTGCCAGCAGCTCAACCAAAACCCTGGGGGATGAGCAGTTCTTC. This sequence encodes CASSSTKTLGDEQFF.

This clonotype was observed at least ten times. The CDR3 sequence: CASSFLDRSQGEQFF. Here the CDR3 DNA reads TGTGCCAGCAGCTTTTTGGACAGGTCGCAAGGGGAGCAGTTCTTC. The rearrangement links TRBV5-5 to TRBJ2-1, with 7 bases that match TRBD1. The CDR3 contains 15 residues. After removal of 2 bases from V and 10 bases from J, the junction contained 12 bases not matched to a gene. Per the germline V gene, CDR1 is SGHKS and CDR2 is YYEKEE (reference sequence).